Included here is one T cell receptor (beta chain) sequence, with context. This specimen belongs to a study of blood T cells in healthy people across ages. The second PCR ran about 6 to 11 cycles with a sample-barcoded 5' primer and J-beta primers. TCRdb called the 5' RACE reads again in MiXCR, with one record for every CDR3 protein. The repertoire holds about 970,000 distinct CDR3 sequences, with around 54% as singletons. Germline CDR1 MNHEY, CDR2 SMNVEV (reference sequence). This CDR3 comprises 20 residues. J was trimmed by 0 bases and V by 0 bases; bases with no gene match: 12. Sequenced sample: blood. This TCR was recovered from a woman aged 60-70 years in good health. The chain uses TRBV27 and TRBJ2-1; 9 bases match TRBD2. The CDR3 DNA is TGTGCCAGCAGTTTATCGAAGGGCAGTAGCGGGAGACTCTCCTACAATGAGCAGTTCTTC. Translating gives CASSLSKGSSGRLSYNEQFF.